This entry lists 6 T cell receptor beta chains sequenced from one sample in a study of T cell clonality in common variable immunodeficiency. Produced via immunoSEQ multiplex PCR; TCRdb's table is partial and in-frame only. The sample yields some 38,000 clones, without any singletons. The sample consisted of peripheral blood mononuclear cells. The origin of the receptors is a person aged 18 to 70 in good health.

This clone was found many times. The read is 3 residues too short to cover the CDR3 end, so that end is filled in from the germline J gene. J is TRBJ2-1 and V is TRBV9; the D is unclear. Germline values: CDR1 SGDLS, CDR2 YYNGEE. This CDR3 has 13 residues. Trimming took off 4 bases at V and 5 bases at J, with 10 bases between the two ends. CDR3 sequence reads: CASSPTPNNEQFF. Incomplete CDR3 DNA: TGTGCCAGCAGCCCTACCCCCAACAATGAG. Together with reference TRBV9 and TRBJ2-1, the CDR3 gives the full variable domain: DSGVTQTPKHLITATGQRVTLRCSPRSGDLSVYWYQQSLDQGLQFLIQYYNGEERAKGNILERFSAQQFPDLHSELNLSSLELGDSALYFCASSPTPNNEQFFGPGTRLTVL.

This clone has more than one count but fewer than ten. The CDR3 end falls 3 residues outside the read, so it is completed with the germline J gene. The rearrangement links TRBV19 to TRBJ1-2; D call uncertain. In germline, CDR1 is LNHDA, CDR2 SQIVND (reference sequence). The CDR3 runs to 16 residues. The CDR3 reads CASTKTSGSPWYDYTF. The sequenced part of the CDR3 DNA is TGTGCCAGTACCAAGACTAGCGGGAGCCCCTGGTACGAC.

The sample holds many counts of this clone. The read comes to an end 3 residues before the CDR3 does, leaving the germline J gene to fill in the end. The chain carries TRBV11-3 and TRBJ1-1; D not certain. The CDR3 loop spans 15 amino acids. The V end lost 5 bases, the J end lost 1 base, and 14 bases lay between the germline ends. Germline V gene data show CDR1 as SGHNT and CDR2 as YENEEA. CDR3 residues: CASSPRERTNTEAFF. CDR3 DNA (partial): TGTGCCAGCAGCCCCCGAGAGCGTACGAACACTGAA.

This clone was counted at least ten times. Other DNA sequences in this sample translate to the same CDR3. Incomplete CDR3 DNA: TGTGCCTGGGGACAGCCGCTTAATTATGGC. Encoded protein: CAWGQPLNYG. The CDR3 reads in full as CAWGQPLNYGYTF. The chain is built from TRBV30 and TRBJ1-2; possibly TRBD1 for D (6 bases). The read comes to an end 3 residues before the CDR3 does, leaving the germline J gene to fill in the end. This CDR3 is built from 13 residues. The V end lost 5 bases, the J end lost 5 bases, and 15 bases lay between the germline ends. From germline, CDR1 is GTSNPN and CDR2 SVGIG (reference sequence).

This clone was seen more than once but under ten times. The CDR3 end is not reached by the read, which stops 3 residues before it; the germline J gene fills it in. The gene calls are TRBV7-9 and TRBJ2-2; D unresolved. This CDR3 has 13 residues. Germline V gives CDR1 SEHNR, CDR2 FQNEAQ (reference sequence). This chain's CDR3 is CASSSGLYEKLFF. Partial CDR3 DNA: TGTGCCAGCAGTTCCGGTTTATATGAAAAG.

This clone was seen many times. The part of the CDR3 DNA that was read is TGTGCCAGCTCACCATCGACAGGGCTGCGCAATCAGCCC. Translation: CASSPSTGLRNQP. The whole CDR3 sequence reads CASSPSTGLRNQPQHF. The chain links TRBV18 to TRBJ1-5; 7 bases agree with TRBD1. The read falls 3 residues short of the CDR3 end, and the missing part is taken from the germline J gene. CDR3 length equals 16 residues. CDR1 and CDR2 (germline): KGHSH, LQKENI. Unmatched junction bases numbered 6, after V lost 2 bases and J lost 2 bases.